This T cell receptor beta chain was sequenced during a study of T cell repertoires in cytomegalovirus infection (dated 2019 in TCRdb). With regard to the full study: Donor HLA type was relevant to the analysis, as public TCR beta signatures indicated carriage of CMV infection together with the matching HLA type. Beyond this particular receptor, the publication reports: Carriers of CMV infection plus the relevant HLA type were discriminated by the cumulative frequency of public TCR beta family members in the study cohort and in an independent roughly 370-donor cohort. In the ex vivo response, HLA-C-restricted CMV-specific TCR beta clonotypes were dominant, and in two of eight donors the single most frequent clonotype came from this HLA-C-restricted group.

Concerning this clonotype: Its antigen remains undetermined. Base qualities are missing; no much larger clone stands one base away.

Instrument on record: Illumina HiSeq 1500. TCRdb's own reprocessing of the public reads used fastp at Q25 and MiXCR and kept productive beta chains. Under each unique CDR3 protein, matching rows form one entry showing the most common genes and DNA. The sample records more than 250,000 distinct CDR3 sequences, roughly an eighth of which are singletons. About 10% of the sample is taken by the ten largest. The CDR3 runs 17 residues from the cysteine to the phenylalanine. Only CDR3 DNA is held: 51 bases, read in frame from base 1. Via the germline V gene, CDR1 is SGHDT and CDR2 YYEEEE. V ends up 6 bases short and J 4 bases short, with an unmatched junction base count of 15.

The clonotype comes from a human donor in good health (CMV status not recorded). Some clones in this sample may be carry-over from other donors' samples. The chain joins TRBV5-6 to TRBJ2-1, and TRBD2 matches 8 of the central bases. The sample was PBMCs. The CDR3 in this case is CASNPLSTSAVYNEQFF. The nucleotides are TGTGCCAGCAACCCACTTTCGACTAGCGCCGTTTACAATGAGCAGTTCTTC.